The present T cell receptor beta chain was sequenced within a study of blood T cell repertoires in COVID-19. Study background: Samples came from the United States, Italy and Spain, spanning acute and convalescent COVID-19. Sample material is recorded as cDNA or gDNA derived from T cells, B-cell-depleted T cells, or PBMCs.

This CDR3 spans 16 amino acids. CDR1 is MGHRA, CDR2 YSYEKL, per germline. Trimming removed 4 bases from V and 0 bases from J; junction bases left unmatched: 3. TCRdb's copy holds only in-frame clones and misses some; the assay was immunoSEQ multiplex PCR. The sample shows tens of thousands of clones, 75% to 90% of them seen only once. Sequencing was performed on peripheral blood. The chain links TRBV4-1 to TRBJ2-1, with 10 bases that match TRBD2. This sequence originates from a man in his fifties or sixties with acute or convalescent COVID-19. CDR3 sequence (DNA): TGCGCCAGCAGCCCCAGACTAGCGGGCTCCTACAATGAGCAGTTCTTC. Protein product: CASSPRLAGSYNEQFF.